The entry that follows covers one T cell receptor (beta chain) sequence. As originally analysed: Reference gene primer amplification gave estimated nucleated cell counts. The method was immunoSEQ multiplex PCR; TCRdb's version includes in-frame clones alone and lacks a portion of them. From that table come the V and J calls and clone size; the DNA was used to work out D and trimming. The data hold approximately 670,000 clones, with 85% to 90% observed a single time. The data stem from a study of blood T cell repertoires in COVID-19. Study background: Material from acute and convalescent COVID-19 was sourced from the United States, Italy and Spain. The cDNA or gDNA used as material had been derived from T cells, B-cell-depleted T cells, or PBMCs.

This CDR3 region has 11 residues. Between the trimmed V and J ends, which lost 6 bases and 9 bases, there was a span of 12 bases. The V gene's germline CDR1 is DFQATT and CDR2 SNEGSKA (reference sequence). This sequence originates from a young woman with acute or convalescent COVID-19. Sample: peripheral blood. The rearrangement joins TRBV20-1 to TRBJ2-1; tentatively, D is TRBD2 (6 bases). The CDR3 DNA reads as TGCAGTGCCGGAGGACTACCTGAGCAGTTCTTC. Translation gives CSAGGLPEQFF.